Below, 16 T cell receptor beta chains from the same sample are listed, as sequenced in a study of technical replicates of blood from a few donors. Only in-frame clones appear in the TCRdb table, and some are missing; sequencing was by immunoSEQ multiplex PCR. The sample holds about 95,000 clones; around 96% are singletons and the top ten take about 0.3%. The sequenced sample consisted of T cells isolated from PBMCs. These receptors came from a human donor in good health.

This clone came up once. This rearrangement joins TRBV11-3 to TRBJ2-7; 7 bases fit TRBD1. Trimming took 3 bases from V and 0 from J; bases not matched to a gene: 8. The germline V gene has CDR1 SGHNT and CDR2 YENEEA. The CDR3 is made up of 16 amino acids. DNA of the CDR3: TGTGCCAGCAGCTTGTCGACAGGGTTAGGCTCCTACGAGCAGTACTTC. Its protein is CASSLSTGLGSYEQYF.

J is TRBJ2-3 and V is TRBV30, with TRBD2 as a possible D gene (6 bases). V dropped 0 bases and J dropped 1 base, with 14 bases sitting between them. From germline, CDR1 is GTSNPN and CDR2 SVGIG (reference sequence). The CDR3 runs 16 residues. In nucleotides, the CDR3 is TGTGCCTGGAGTGTACCTACGTGGAGGGGCACAGATACGCAGTATTTT. Its translation: CAWSVPTWRGTDTQYF. Full variable domain (rest looked up from reference TRBV30 and TRBJ2-3): SQTIHQWPATLVQPVGSPLSLECTVEGTSNPNLYWYRQAAGRGLQLLFYSVGIGQISSEVPQNLSASRPQDRQFILSSKKLLLSDSGFYLCAWSVPTWRGTDTQYFGPGTRLTVL.

The V and J genes are TRBV15 and TRBJ2-7; TRBD2 aligns across 10 bases. Per the germline V gene, CDR1 is LNHNV and CDR2 is YYDKDF (reference sequence). Losses at the gene ends were 4 bases for V and 5 bases for J; bases not matched to a gene: 8. The CDR3 loop spans 15 amino acids. In nucleotides, the CDR3 is TGTGCCACCAGCATGTCTAGCGGGAGAAGGGACGAGCAGTACTTC. Amino acid sequence: CATSMSSGRRDEQYF.

This clone occurred a few times. The chain combines TRBV9 with TRBJ1-5; TRBD1 matches 8 bases. Germline V gene sequence: CDR1 SGDLS, CDR2 YYNGEE. The CDR3 is made up of 15 amino acids. Trimming removed 0 bases from V and 5 bases from J; junction bases left unmatched: 4. The CDR3 coding sequence is TGTGCCAGCAGCGTAGGACAGGGGATCGATCAGCCCCAGCATTTT. This encodes CASSVGQGIDQPQHF. Full variable domain (rest looked up from reference TRBV9 and TRBJ1-5): DSGVTQTPKHLITATGQRVTLRCSPRSGDLSVYWYQQSLDQGLQFLIQYYNGEERAKGNILERFSAQQFPDLHSELNLSSLELGDSALYFCASSVGQGIDQPQHFGDGTRLSIL.

The chain recombines TRBV19 with TRBJ2-7; TRBD1 matches 9 bases. Germline CDR1 and CDR2: LNHDA and SQIVND (reference sequence). J was trimmed by 1 base and V by 7 bases; bases with no gene match: 8. The CDR3 sequence is 15 residues long. The CDR3 nucleotides are TGTGCCAGTACCCAAACGGGACAGGGATCCTACGAGCAGTACTTC. This encodes CASTQTGQGSYEQYF.

The chain has TRBV6-1 and TRBJ2-7; D might be TRBD1 (6 bases). Trimming stripped 5 bases from V and 7 bases from J, with 21 bases between. CDR1 is MNHNS, CDR2 SASEGT, per germline. The CDR3 is 15 amino acids. In DNA, the CDR3 is TGTGCCAGCAGTAAAGGCCAGGGGTATACTGCTGAGCAGTACTTC. This translates into CASSKGQGYTAEQYF.

This chain connects TRBV6-1 to TRBJ1-5; unclear D gene. Germline lookup yields CDR1 MNHNS and CDR2 SASEGT. This CDR3 is built from 16 residues. Trimming pared 4 bases from V and 0 bases from J, leaving 13 bases between. This CDR3 reads CASSGIVSDSNQPQHF. In DNA form, the CDR3 reads TGTGCCAGCAGTGGGATAGTCAGCGATAGCAATCAGCCCCAGCATTTT.

The gene calls are TRBV10-3 and TRBJ1-5; D remains unclear. Germline CDR1 ENHRY, CDR2 SYGVKD. V was cut by 0 bases and J by 6 bases, with 3 bases left in between. The CDR3 totals 12 residues. The CDR3 spells CAISESSQPQHF. The DNA of the CDR3 is TGTGCCATCAGTGAGTCTAGTCAGCCCCAGCATTTT.

V gene TRBV4-1 combines with J gene TRBJ2-3, with D perhaps matching TRBD2 (5 bases). The V gene lost 1 base and the J gene lost 7 bases, with 15 bases spanning the gap. Germline CDR1 and CDR2: MGHRA and YSYEKL. The CDR3 has 15 residues. The CDR3, as DNA: TGCGCCAGCAGCCAAGGGGCAGCTCCGGGAAATACGCAGTATTTT. It specifies CASSQGAAPGNTQYF.

CDR3 DNA: TGTGCCAGTAGTATAAAAGGTTTCCGGCTAGCGGGGTCCTACGAGCAGTACTTC. Translated, it gives CASSIKGFRLAGSYEQYF. The chain is built from TRBV19 and TRBJ2-7; 9 positions match TRBD2. This CDR3 is built from 18 residues. CDR1 is LNHDA, CDR2 SQIVND, per germline (reference sequence). The ends lost 2 bases at V and 1 base at J; junction bases unmatched: 12.

The CDR3 here is CSVGTGSYEQYF. The CDR3 region has the DNA TGCAGCGTGGGGACAGGCTCCTACGAGCAGTACTTC. The chain recombines TRBV29-1 with TRBJ2-7; 8 bases agree with TRBD1. In germline, CDR1 is SQVTM, CDR2 ANQGSEA. CDR3 size: 12 residues. The V segment lost 6 bases and the J segment 0 bases; nucleotides outside the gene matches: 1.

The chain employs TRBV5-1 and TRBJ1-3; D may be TRBD1 (6 bases). V was trimmed by 4 bases and J by 3 bases, leaving 11 bases between them. In germline, CDR1 is SGHRS, CDR2 YFSETQ. The CDR3 contains 14 residues. The CDR3 bases are TGCGCCAGCAGCATTGGACAGAGTGGAAACACCATATATTTT. It encodes CASSIGQSGNTIYF.

Turning to this clone: The junction departs from germline at one end; a sequencing error may be responsible. This chain links TRBV15 with TRBJ2-5; TRBD1 agrees at 9 bases. This CDR3 comprises 16 residues. CDR1 is LNHNV, CDR2 YYDKDF, per germline (reference sequence). The CDR3 loop reads CATSGETGQGHETQYF. The CDR3 DNA follows: TGTGCCACCAGCGGAGAGACGGGACAGGGTCATGAGACCCAGTACTTC.

The chain has TRBV19 and TRBJ1-2; tentative D call: TRBD1 (5 bases). The V and J ends lost 0 bases and 8 bases respectively, with 22 bases between them. Germline CDR1 reads LNHDA; CDR2 reads SQIVND (reference sequence). The CDR3 has 17 residues. CDR3 sequence: CASSIDRVAGLTYGYTF. CDR3 coding DNA: TGTGCCAGTAGTATAGATCGGGTTGCAGGGTTAACCTACGGCTACACCTTC.

The chain recombines TRBV5-6 with TRBJ1-1, with 10 bases identical to TRBD1. Germline lookup yields CDR1 SGHDT and CDR2 YYEEEE. The CDR3 has 14 amino acids. With 4 bases clipped from V and 4 bases from J, the junction kept 4 bases outside the gene matches. In DNA form, the CDR3 reads TGTGCCAGCAGCCCAGGGACAGGGGCCACTGAAGCTTTCTTT. Amino acid sequence: CASSPGTGATEAFF.

Of note for this clone: The identical CDR3 is also encoded by other nucleotide sequences in the sample. The chain recombines TRBV20-1 with TRBJ2-3; D is undetermined. This CDR3 has 10 residues. V was clipped by 3 bases and J by 6 bases, with 4 bases between them. Germline V CDR1 and CDR2: DFQATT, SNEGSKA (reference sequence). CDR3 region: CSASIDTQYF. In DNA, the CDR3 is TGCAGTGCTAGCATCGATACGCAGTATTTT.